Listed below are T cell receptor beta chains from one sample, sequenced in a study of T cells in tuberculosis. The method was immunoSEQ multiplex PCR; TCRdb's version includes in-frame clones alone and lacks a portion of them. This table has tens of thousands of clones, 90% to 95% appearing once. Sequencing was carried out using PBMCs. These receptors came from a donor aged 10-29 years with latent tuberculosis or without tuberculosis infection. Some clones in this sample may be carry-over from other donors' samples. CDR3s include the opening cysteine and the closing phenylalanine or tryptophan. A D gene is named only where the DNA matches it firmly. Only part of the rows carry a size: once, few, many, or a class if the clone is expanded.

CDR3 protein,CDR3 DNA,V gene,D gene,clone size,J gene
CASSTSQGSPFEQYF,TGTGCCAGCAGCACCTCCCAGGGGTCCCCCTTTGAGCAGTACTTC,TRBV7-9,-,-,TRBJ2-7
CASSIRGYYEQYF,TGTGCCAGTAGTATTCGCGGATACTACGAGCAGTACTTC,TRBV19,-,-,TRBJ2-7
CASSADSLSGVGEQFF,TGTGCCAGCAGCGCCGATTCTCTATCAGGGGTTGGAGAGCAGTTCTTC,TRBV7-2,-,once,TRBJ2-1
CASSISRADYGYTF,TGTGCCAGTAGTATCTCCAGGGCTGACTATGGCTACACCTTC,TRBV19,-,once,TRBJ1-2
CASSLAGWGNTEAFF,TGTGCCAGCAGCTTGGCAGGGTGGGGGAACACTGAAGCTTTCTTT,TRBV5-6,-,-,TRBJ1-1
CASSFHKGAFRAKNIQYF,TGCGCCAGCAGCTTTCACAAGGGGGCTTTCCGAGCCAAAAACATTCAGTACTTC,TRBV5-1,TRBD1,-,TRBJ2-4
CASRRGGREENEQFF,TGTGCCAGCAGGAGAGGCGGGAGGGAGGAGAATGAGCAGTTCTTC,TRBV27,TRBD2,once,TRBJ2-1
CASSLIGVQTYEQYF,TGTGCCAGCAGCTTAATAGGGGTCCAAACCTACGAGCAGTACTTC,TRBV7-2,-,-,TRBJ2-7
CASSGQLMRGRRTEAFF,TGTGCCAGCTCAGGGCAGTTGATGAGGGGGCGAAGGACTGAAGCTTTCTTT,TRBV18,TRBD1,-,TRBJ1-1
CATREVFAGELFF,TGTGCCACCCGAGAGGTCTTCGCCGGGGAGCTGTTTTTT,TRBV15,-,-,TRBJ2-2
CASSLAAVSYEQYF,TGTGCCAGCAGCTTGGCGGCGGTTTCCTACGAGCAGTACTTC,TRBV5-4,-,-,TRBJ2-7
CARSQNSYGYTF,TGTGCCCGGTCCCAGAACAGCTATGGCTACACCTTC,TRBV19,-,-,TRBJ1-2
CASPAANGETQYF,TGTGCCAGCCCCGCGGCTAACGGAGAGACCCAGTACTTC,TRBV21-1,-,-,TRBJ2-5
CASSYRTAGANVLTF,TGTGCCAGCAGTTATCGAACAGCTGGGGCCAACGTCCTGACTTTC,TRBV6-6,-,once,TRBJ2-6
CASSLAIDEQYF,TGTGCCAGCAGTCTCGCGATAGACGAGCAGTACTTC,TRBV25-1,-,once,TRBJ2-7
CASSRETGAYEQYF,TGTGCCAGCAGCCGTGAAACGGGAGCCTACGAGCAGTACTTC,TRBV9,-,-,TRBJ2-7
CASSQGLNSEAFF,TGCGCCAGCAGCCAGGGACTTAACAGTGAAGCTTTCTTT,TRBV4-1,-,-,TRBJ1-1
CAAVRGFDYGYTF,TGTGCCGCCGTAAGGGGCTTCGACTATGGCTACACCTTC,TRBV6-5,-,once,TRBJ1-2
CATSFRRESNQPQHF,TGTGCCACCAGCTTCCGCAGGGAAAGCAATCAGCCCCAGCATTTT,TRBV15,-,-,TRBJ1-5
CATRTGSGTEAFF,TGTGCCACCCGTACAGGGAGCGGCACTGAAGCTTTCTTT,TRBV15,-,-,TRBJ1-1
CASSLSAAHTGELFF,TGTGCCAGCAGCTTATCAGCGGCCCACACCGGGGAGCTGTTTTTT,TRBV7-3,-,once,TRBJ2-2
CASRQGSPPLHF,TGTGCCAGCAGACAGGGTTCTCCACCCCTCCACTTT,TRBV6-6,-,-,TRBJ1-6
CASGFYSAGGNTIYF,TGTGCTAGTGGTTTTTACTCAGCGGGAGGAAACACCATATATTTT,TRBV12-5,-,-,TRBJ1-3
CASSSSGAGGGLSTDTQYF,TGTGCCAGCAGCTCCTCCGGAGCGGGAGGGGGTCTTAGCACAGATACGCAGTATTTT,TRBV7-3,TRBD2,-,TRBJ2-3
CASSLGQGGGTNYGYTF,TGTGCCAGCAGCTTGGGTCAGGGTGGTGGAACTAACTATGGCTACACCTTC,TRBV5-4,-,-,TRBJ1-2
CASSYQDTYNEQFF,TGTGCCAGCAGCTACCAGGACACCTACAATGAGCAGTTCTTC,TRBV7-2,-,once,TRBJ2-1
CASSLGGGSETQHF,TGTGCCAGCTCACTGGGGGGGGGATCGGAGACCCAGCATTTT,TRBV18,-,once,TRBJ1-5
CASSPRADRGTGELFF,TGCGCCAGCAGCCCTAGAGCGGACAGGGGCACCGGGGAGCTGTTTTTT,TRBV5-1,TRBD1,once,TRBJ2-2
CASSLSGGGGDTQYF,TGCGCCAGCAGCTTGTCTGGAGGAGGCGGAGATACGCAGTATTTT,TRBV5-1,-,-,TRBJ2-3
CASSLAGRGYEQYF,TGTGCCAGTAGTCTCGCGGGGAGGGGGTACGAGCAGTACTTC,TRBV19,-,once,TRBJ2-7
CASSSFFRDRGSGGYTF,TGTGCCAGCAGCTCCTTTTTCCGGGACAGGGGGTCAGGTGGCTACACCTTC,TRBV7-2,TRBD1,-,TRBJ1-2
CASSVAGGGSGELFF,TGTGCCAGTAGTGTAGCGGGAGGTGGTTCCGGGGAGCTGTTTTTT,TRBV19,TRBD2,-,TRBJ2-2
CASSSPGEGADNEQFF,TGTGCCAGCAGTTCCCCCGGGGAGGGCGCCGACAATGAGCAGTTCTTC,TRBV6-6,TRBD2,-,TRBJ2-1
CASRLGGPSGANVLTF,TGTGCCAGCAGACTGGGAGGACCTTCTGGGGCCAACGTCCTGACTTTC,TRBV7-2,-,once,TRBJ2-6
CASRMGSGKNSYEQYF,TGTGCCTCCAGGATGGGTAGCGGGAAGAACTCCTACGAGCAGTACTTC,TRBV10-3,TRBD2,-,TRBJ2-7
CASSEGRGRETQYF,TGTGCCAGCAGTGAAGGCAGGGGACGAGAGACCCAGTACTTC,TRBV25-1,-,-,TRBJ2-5
CASSFYLEETQYF,TGTGCCAGCAGCTTCTACCTAGAAGAGACCCAGTACTTC,TRBV7-2,-,-,TRBJ2-5
CAISGRGDRELPTNYGYTF,TGTGCCATCAGTGGCCGGGGGGACAGGGAACTACCTACAAACTATGGCTACACCTTC,TRBV10-3,TRBD1,-,TRBJ1-2
CASSYRGRTEAFF,TGTGCCAGCAGCTACAGGGGGAGGACTGAAGCTTTCTTT,TRBV7-8,TRBD1,-,TRBJ1-1
CASSPTRARLEARQYF,TGTGCCAGCAGCCCGACCCGGGCCCGACTAGAGGCAAGGCAGTACTTC,TRBV9,-,-,TRBJ2-7
CASSLAGEQFF,TGTGCCAGCAGCTTAGCGGGGGAGCAGTTCTTC,TRBV5-6,TRBD2,once,TRBJ2-1